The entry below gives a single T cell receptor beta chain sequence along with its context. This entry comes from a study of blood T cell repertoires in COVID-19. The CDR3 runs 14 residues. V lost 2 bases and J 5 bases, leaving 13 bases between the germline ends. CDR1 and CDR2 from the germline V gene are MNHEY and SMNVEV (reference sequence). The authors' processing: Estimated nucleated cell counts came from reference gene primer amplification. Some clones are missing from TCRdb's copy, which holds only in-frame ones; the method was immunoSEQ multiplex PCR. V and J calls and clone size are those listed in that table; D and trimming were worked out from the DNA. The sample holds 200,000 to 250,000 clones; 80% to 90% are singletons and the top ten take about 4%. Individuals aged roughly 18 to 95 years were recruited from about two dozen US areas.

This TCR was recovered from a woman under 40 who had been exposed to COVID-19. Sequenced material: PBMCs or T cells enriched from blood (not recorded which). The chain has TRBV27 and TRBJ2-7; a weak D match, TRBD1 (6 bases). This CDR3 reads CASSLLTGFDEQYF. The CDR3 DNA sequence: TGTGCCAGCAGTTTACTAACAGGGTTCGACGAGCAGTACTTC.